This T cell receptor beta chain is drawn from a study of cytomegalovirus exposure and HLA in healthy donors (dated by TCRdb to about 2017). In the study overall: In an earlier analysis of 450 to 750 of the donors, about 270 Gb of sequence data and about 110 million unique TCR beta sequences from about 179 million T cells were reported. An earlier analysis of approximately 580 of the donors used high-throughput TCR beta sequencing to judge whether each TCR beta V gene segment behaved as functional or pseudogenic. Five DR-DQ haplotypes were handled as single units for association and clustering, since linkage in the cohort was strong. The number of typed donors differed by locus: about 629-630 for A, B, C, DRB1 and DQB1; approximately 520 for DQA1; some 590 for DPA1; and about 450 for DPB1. The study profiled the T cell repertoires of 666 subjects by immunosequencing and related them to cytomegalovirus serostatus. Genome-wide SNP genotypes for about 65% of the roughly 670 donors were used in a later genetic analysis, which treated that subset as a discovery cohort. About 320 gigabases of sequencing data and approximately 80 million unique TCR sequences were included in an early release covering about 620 HLA-typed donors. Donor age, sex, ethnicity and CMV serostatus were compiled alongside the repertoire data. HLA typing included class I and class II loci at four-digit resolution. Among the 398 genotyped donors, around 81% belonged to the genetic ancestry cluster associated with self-reported Caucasian donors. In a later analysis, previously published TCR beta repertoires from more than 500 donors were re-analyzed and high-resolution HLA genotyping was added so that TCR occurrence patterns could be studied. The study was designed to test whether signatures of past pathogen exposure could be identified by cataloging public T cell receptors. In addition to the first cohort of 666 subjects, a separate validation cohort of approximately 120 different subjects was used. Rather than drawing on any new phenotypic data, the later analysis identified candidate immune exposures from TCR beta sequences and the way those sequences occurred across donors. Every repertoire in the discovery cohort had been generated on one and the same sequencing platform. To predict cytomegalovirus infection status, the study brought together high-throughput TCR immunosequencing, statistical association of individual TCRs with disease status, and machine learning. Among 398 genotyped donors of the cohort, an average of about 240,000 unique TCR beta nucleotide sequences were sequenced per donor, roughly 18% of them non-productive. Results and caveats for the whole study, not just this receptor: Correlated functional status among segregating V segments might be attributable to linkage disequilibrium, but an unknown experimental factor could not be ruled out. In an earlier analysis of about 600 of the donors, most TCR beta V segments appeared in productive rearrangements about 87% or about 30% of the time, broadly matching IMGT annotations. It was suggested by the authors that the approach could potentially be generalized to other disease states and immunological phenotypes. V-gene and J-gene trimming of TCR beta chains was associated with a missense DCLRE1C variant in a later genetic analysis, and the association was replicated in an independent cohort. When HLA alleles, especially DR and DQ, strongly co-occurred, attributing TCR associations to individual alleles was difficult. Roughly uniform sequencing depth across donors was assumed in presence/absence analyses, although this assumption may not hold. Specific HLA alleles were associated with about 17,000 TCR beta sequences at a false discovery rate of 0.05 in a later analysis. This cohort had only TCR beta chains sequenced, and the lack of alpha or paired-chain data limited which features could be detected. Most TCR sequences were seen in very few donors, while some public TCRs were found in many individuals. In a later genetic analysis, fewer N-insertions in productive TCRs were reported among donors in an Asian-associated ancestry cluster than the approximately 630-donor mean. The classifier was reported to diagnose cytomegalovirus status with high specificity and sensitivity in both the original and validation cohorts. For the cohort, immune exposure information was limited to CMV serostatus. A later analysis found that most CMV-associated TCR beta chains appeared HLA-restricted, with HLA associations seemingly driven largely by CMV exposure. Because counts were too low, 15 or so rarely observed V segments, including chromosome 9 orphons, were excluded from the earlier analysis of 587 of the donors. A later analysis reported that several top co-occurrence clusters appeared linked to parvovirus B19, influenza, CMV and Epstein-Barr virus. A further reported finding was that TCR beta sequences accurately predicted the HLA-A and HLA-B alleles for most subjects in the first cohort. The 87-base-pair reads could not distinguish some IMGT-functional V segments, including TRBV6-2 and TRBV6-3, so those segments were excluded. Compared with equally common non-associated chains, HLA-associated TCR beta chains in a later analysis were more clonally expanded and had lower generation probabilities. HLA typing was unavailable for some donors at each locus, so association tests used only the typed subset. In a later analysis, TCR association rates were found to vary across HLA loci, with the most associated TCRs seen for DRB1 alleles and the fewest for HLA-C alleles. The study listed 164 TCR beta chains as associated with cytomegalovirus. Three of the identified cytomegalovirus-associated TCR beta chains were confirmed in vitro to be specific for cytomegalovirus antigens. A cluster of highly shared sequence variants was judged likely to be a technical artifact of the sequencing pipeline.

In total, fewer than 750 healthy bone marrow donors made up the cohort. At the time of sampling, every cohort member was nominally healthy, though immune exposures that went unrecorded were likely present. The donor tested CMV seropositive, placing the donor among the 289 seropositive members of the cohort. Every donor gave a peripheral blood sample, and the peripheral blood mononuclear cells from that sample were used for TCR beta sequencing. Genomic DNA was extracted from the blood cell samples with the Qiagen DNeasy Blood Extraction Kit. Taken from the germline V gene (reference sequence), the CDR1 and CDR2 loops are PRHDT and FYEKMQ. Its CDR3 holds 12 amino acids, cysteine through phenylalanine. Kept here is only the CDR3 DNA, which spans 36 bases and is read in frame from base 1. Relative to germline, V is 4 bases shorter and J is 5 bases shorter, with 9 bases between their ends. Regarding this clone: Its antigen is currently not known. No clone much larger than this one lies a single base away; base qualities are absent.

Preparation of the library involved the immunoSEQ multiplex PCR assay. The multiplex PCR relied on a mix of 60 forward primers for TCR Vbeta segments and 13 reverse primers for TCR Jbeta segments. A multiplex PCR assay on genomic DNA amplified the CDR3 region of rearranged TCR beta genes. On the Illumina HiSeq System, the amplified TCR beta libraries were sequenced as 87-base-pair reads. The authors' pipeline ran thus. Across the 600 to 700 repertoires, a later analysis counted approximately 83 million unique TCR beta chains, 9.5 million to 13 million of which were shared by at least two donors. Raw reads were error-corrected and collapsed into unique sequences by a nearest-neighbor algorithm in which closely related sequences were merged to remove PCR and sequencing errors. V, D and J gene segments were assigned by aligning CDR3 sequences to IMGT reference sequences. Each retained sequence needed at least a six-nucleotide match to both a V gene segment and a J gene segment. A rearrangement was called productive if the CDR3 had no stop codons and remained in frame with V and J, and every other rearrangement was called non-productive. Following IMGT convention, CDR3 was defined as the stretch from the second conserved V-encoded cysteine up to the conserved J-encoded phenylalanine. The earlier analysis of fewer than 750 of the donors excluded sequences that lacked an unambiguous match to a single V gene segment. An earlier analysis of fewer than 750 of the donors called V segments functional above 56.7% productive rearrangements and segregating when the between-donor standard deviation exceeded 5%. A statistical classification framework was built to diagnose cytomegalovirus status from the catalog of TCR beta chain sequences. V and J gene assignment, in a later analysis, came from comparing TCR nucleotide sequences with IMGT/GENE-DB human TR gene sequences. Using the TCRdist pipeline, a later analysis assigned CDR3 sequences along with most-parsimonious VDJ recombination scenarios. A later analysis defined each TCR beta chain by its CDR3 amino acid sequence plus V-gene family, and excluded reads lacking a unique V-gene family. A later analysis removed several hundred highly shared, low-generation-probability nucleotide sequences to deal with suspected cross-contamination and a sequencing artifact. A later analysis calculated a clonal expansion index for each public chain from normalized within-repertoire ranks of inferred template counts. In a later analysis, generation probabilities were computed with a VDJ recombination model fitted to out-of-frame rearrangements, and the resulting probabilities were checked against IGoR. Hypergeometric tests were used in a later analysis to score TCR-TCR, TCR-HLA and TCR-CMV co-occurrence, with a repertoire-size bias correction applied to the TCR pairs. To estimate false discovery rates, a later analysis permuted the HLA or CMV assignments 20 times. A later analysis grouped co-occurring TCRs with DBSCAN, adding TCRdist sequence similarity when clustering within HLA-allele-positive subsets. Repertoires with fewer than 30,000 or more than 120,000 public chains were left out of co-occurrence clustering, as were several repertoires with anomalous nucleotide sharing. The table comes from immuneACCESS by way of TCRdb, which keeps in-frame sequences with V and J called. Part of the clones is missing from these tables; in studies checked, under half for an unresolved V gene and the rest for unknown reasons. V, J and clone size were drawn from that table, and D and trimming were deduced from the DNA. The table for this sample lists 95,000 to 150,000 clones; approximately 80% of them were counted only once. 9.5% to 15% of the sample lies in the top ten.

The specimen sequenced was PBMCs. This TCR derives from a middle-aged woman in good health and CMV-seropositive. The chain is encoded by TRBV13 joined to TRBJ2-7; the D gene is not confidently resolved. At the DNA level, the sequence is TGTGCCAGCAGCTCGCGGCCCCACGAGCAGTACTTC. Its translation is CASSSRPHEQYF. Outside the CDR3, residues come from the reference TRBV13 and TRBJ2-7 proteins, so the full variable domain is: AAGVIQSPRHLIKEKRETATLKCYPIPRHDTVYWYQQGPGQDPQFLISFYEKMQSDKGSIPDRFSAQQFSDYHSELNMSSLELGDSALYFCASSSRPHEQYFGPGTRLTVT.